This passage covers 8 T cell receptor beta chains from one sample sequenced in a study of cytomegalovirus exposure and HLA in healthy donors. In the PCR, 60 Vbeta and 13 Jbeta primers were used. Repertoires were generated with immunoSEQ multiplex PCR, while TCRdb's copy carries only in-frame clones and drops some. The data contain 150,000 or so clones, almost 80% of them singletons. Sequenced material: PBMCs. Every receptor here comes from a man between 18 and 29 years old in good health and CMV-seropositive.

The chain carries TRBV29-1 and TRBJ1-4, with D perhaps TRBD1 (5 bases). Germline V gene lookup returns CDR1 SQVTM and CDR2 ANQGSEA. The V end was cut by 4 bases, the J end by 0 bases, with 9 bases between. There are 14 residues in the CDR3. The DNA of the CDR3 is TGCAGCGTTGGAGTACAGGCAACTAATGAAAAACTGTTTTTT. Translated: CSVGVQATNEKLFF. The whole variable domain, remainder taken from reference TRBV29-1 and TRBJ1-4, is SAVISQKPSRDICQRGTSLTIQCQVDSQVTMMFWYRQQPGQSLTLIATANQGSEATYESGFVIDKFPISRPNLTFSTLTVSNMSPEDSSIYLCSVGVQATNEKLFFGSGTQLSVL.

This chain joins TRBV30 and TRBJ1-4, with 7 nucleotides matching TRBD1. CDR1 is GTSNPN and CDR2 is SVGIG in the germline V gene (reference sequence). CDR3 length equals 14 residues. V dropped 0 bases and J dropped 8; count of bases not matched to a gene: 6. Written as DNA, the CDR3 is TGTGCCTGGAGTGTTAAGGGGGCGGAAGAAAAACTGTTTTTT. This codes for CAWSVKGAEEKLFF.

The CDR3 sequence: CASSLPGSYEQYF. DNA for the CDR3: TGTGCCAGCAGCCTGCCGGGCTCCTACGAGCAGTACTTC. The chain employs TRBV7-8 and TRBJ2-7; D is unresolved. The V gene's germline CDR1 is SGHVS and CDR2 FQNEAQ. Trimming removed 5 bases from V and 0 bases from J, with 8 bases in between. This CDR3 is 13 amino acids long. Full variable domain (missing parts from reference TRBV7-8 and TRBJ2-7): GAGVSQSPRYKVAKRGQDVALRCDPISGHVSLFWYQQALGQGPEFLTYFQNEAQLDKSGLPSDRFFAERPEGSVSTLKIQRTQQEDSAVYLCASSLPGSYEQYFGPGTRLTVT.

J is TRBJ2-7 and V is TRBV5-1; TRBD2 is a possible D gene (6 bases). The V end lost 4 bases, the J end lost 5 bases, and 16 bases lay between the germline ends. This CDR3 region has 14 residues. Germline loops: CDR1 SGHRS, CDR2 YFSETQ. The CDR3 region is CASSNLGREDEQYF. The CDR3 coding sequence is TGCGCCAGCAGCAACCTGGGTAGGGAGGACGAGCAGTACTTC.

The rearrangement uses TRBV30 and TRBJ1-2; D not resolved. The CDR3 runs 12 residues. The ends were cut back, 3 bases at V and 5 bases at J, with 10 bases in the middle. The V gene's germline CDR1 is GTSNPN and CDR2 SVGIG (reference sequence). Here the CDR3 reads CAWSPGRYGYTF. The CDR3 DNA is TGTGCCTGGAGCCCGGGGAGATATGGCTACACCTTC.

V and J are TRBV28 and TRBJ2-2; TRBD2 aligns across 7 bases. With V trimmed by 2 bases and J by 3 bases, 6 bases remained unmatched. The germline CDR1 and CDR2 sequences are MDHEN and SYDVKM. This CDR3 comprises 16 residues. The CDR3 spells CASSLVLADYTGELFF. The CDR3 nucleotides are TGTGCCAGCAGTTTAGTCCTAGCGGACTACACCGGGGAGCTGTTTTTT.

This clone turned up a few times. The chain is built from TRBV2 and TRBJ1-6; TRBD1 agrees at 9 bases. With V trimmed by 2 bases and J by 0 bases, 5 bases remained unmatched. The CDR3 has 18 amino acids. Germline V gene lookup returns CDR1 SNHLY and CDR2 FYNNEI. The CDR3 DNA follows: TGTGCCAGCAGTGAACGGGACAGGGAGGTCTCCTATAATTCACCCCTCCACTTT. Translating gives CASSERDREVSYNSPLHF.

The gene calls are TRBV13 and TRBJ1-1; the match to TRBD1 covers 10 bases. Germline values: CDR1 PRHDT, CDR2 FYEKMQ (reference sequence). The CDR3 has 13 residues. V lost 7 bases, J lost 11 bases, and 10 bases stayed unmatched. In DNA, the CDR3 is TGTGCCAGCATCGGACAGGGGGACACAAGTGCTTTCTTT. Protein: CASIGQGDTSAFF.